The next 29 T cell receptor beta chains were all read from a single sample in a study of human T cells and chemical hapten exposure. Blood, whole and unfractionated, served as the source for total RNA extraction. Via MiXCR, TCRdb re-called the 5' RACE reads, giving one row per CDR3 protein. The table includes tens of thousands of distinct CDR3 sequences, about 7.7% detected once. These TCRs come from a male donor in good health.

The sample holds a few counts of this clonotype. This chain's CDR3 is CASSLDGGQGNTEAFF. CDR3 nucleotide sequence: TGCGCCAGCAGCTTGGACGGGGGGCAGGGAAACACTGAAGCTTTCTTT. The rearrangement uses TRBV5-1 and TRBJ1-1; TRBD1 is a possible D gene (6 bases). The V and J ends lost 0 bases and 2 bases respectively, with 14 bases between them. The CDR3 spans 16 residues. Germline V gene lookup returns CDR1 SGHRS and CDR2 YFSETQ.

The rearrangement uses TRBV6-5 and TRBJ1-1, with D hard to call. This CDR3 region has 15 residues. Germline CDR1 is MNHEY and CDR2 is SVGAGI. The V and J ends lost 0 bases and 4 bases respectively, with 12 bases between them. The CDR3 sequence is CASSYSPGKATEAFF. The CDR3 bases are TGTGCCAGCAGTTACTCTCCGGGTAAGGCCACTGAAGCTTTCTTT.

This clonotype was recorded at least ten times. V is TRBV10-3 and J is TRBJ1-1; 7 nucleotides agree with TRBD1. This CDR3 has 14 amino acids. Trimming at V came to 6 bases and at J to 1 base, leaving 5 bases not matched to a gene. The germline V gene has CDR1 ENHRY and CDR2 SYGVKD. CDR3 nucleotide sequence: TGTGCCATCAGGACCGGGACAGCGAACACTGAAGCTTTCTTT. As protein: CAIRTGTANTEAFF.

This clonotype was seen only a few times. The chain joins TRBV20-1 to TRBJ2-5; perhaps TRBD1 as D (6 bases). The V gene's germline CDR1 is DFQATT and CDR2 SNEGSKA (reference sequence). Between the trimmed V and J ends, which lost 6 bases and 4 bases, there was a span of 12 bases. The CDR3 is 12 amino acids. CDR3 protein: CSAEQGRETQYF. For the CDR3, the DNA is TGCAGTGCCGAACAGGGCCGAGAGACCCAGTACTTC.

This clonotype was detected many times. This chain uses TRBV9 with TRBJ2-7; 10 bases are shared with TRBD1. The CDR3 sequence is 18 residues long. The germline V gene encodes CDR1 SGDLS and CDR2 YYNGEE. Trimming took 0 bases from V and 1 from J; bases not matched to a gene: 10. CDR3 nucleotides: TGTGCCAGCAGCGTAGCTGGAGCCCCGGGACAGGGGTCCTACGAGCAGTACTTC. Protein: CASSVAGAPGQGSYEQYF.

The rearrangement uses TRBV7-2 and TRBJ2-1; tentatively, D is TRBD2 (5 bases). This CDR3 comprises 16 residues. From germline, CDR1 is SGHTA and CDR2 FQGNSA. V dropped 1 base and J dropped 9 bases, with 19 bases sitting between them. CDR3 amino acids: CASSLGGRHRSGEQFF. In DNA, the CDR3 is TGTGCCAGCAGCTTAGGAGGGAGACACCGATCGGGTGAGCAGTTCTTC.

V gene TRBV19 combines with J gene TRBJ1-2; D remains unclear. CDR1 is LNHDA, CDR2 SQIVND, per germline (reference sequence). This CDR3 has 14 residues. The V and J ends lost 3 bases and 2 bases respectively, with 10 bases between them. This CDR3 reads CASSMGSSNYGYTF. CDR3 nucleotides: TGTGCCAGTAGTATGGGCAGCAGCAACTATGGCTACACCTTC.

For the CDR3, the DNA is TGTGCCAGCAGCTTAGTGAGCGGGGGGGCAAGTGAGCAGTTCTTC. It yields the protein CASSLVSGGASEQFF. This sequence joins TRBV7-2 and TRBJ2-1, with 10 bases aligning to TRBD2. The V gene end was trimmed by 1 base and the J gene end by 9 bases; junction bases not matched to a gene: 6. CDR3 length: 15 amino acids. Germline V gene data show CDR1 as SGHTA and CDR2 as FQGNSA. Full variable domain (missing parts from reference TRBV7-2 and TRBJ2-1): GAGVSQSPSNKVTEKGKDVELRCDPISGHTALYWYRQSLGQGLEFLIYFQGNSAPDKSGLPSDRFSAERTGGSVSTLTIQRTQQEDSAVYLCASSLVSGGASEQFFGPGTRLTVL.

Many counts were recorded for this clonotype. The gene calls are TRBV27 and TRBJ1-1; unclear D gene. This CDR3 contains 13 residues. The V and J ends lost 6 bases and 8 bases respectively, with 16 bases between them. Germline V gene sequence: CDR1 MNHEY, CDR2 SMNVEV (reference sequence). CDR3 amino acids: CASSRLASEEAFF. The CDR3 nucleotides read TGTGCCAGCAGCCGGTTGGCCTCGGAGGAAGCTTTCTTT.

In this sample, this clonotype turned up a few times. The chain carries TRBV4-3 and TRBJ1-6, with D unresolved. The germline V gene has CDR1 LGHNA and CDR2 YSLEER. V was trimmed by 1 base and J by 6 bases, leaving 10 bases between them. The length of the CDR3 is 15 residues. CDR3 DNA sequence: TGCGCCAGCAGCCAAGGAAGGGATGGTAATTCACCCCTCCACTTT. Translation gives CASSQGRDGNSPLHF.

This clonotype has ten or more counts. CDR3 protein: CASSLRDMGEQFF. In DNA, the CDR3 is TGCGCCAGCAGCCTGAGGGACATGGGTGAGCAGTTCTTC. The rearrangement joins TRBV5-1 to TRBJ2-1, with D possibly being TRBD1 (6 bases). This CDR3 spans 13 amino acids. Germline CDR1 is SGHRS and CDR2 is YFSETQ. The ends were cut back, 4 bases at V and 9 bases at J, with 14 bases in the middle.

Ten or more counts support this clonotype. The rearrangement links TRBV7-9 to TRBJ2-1; the match to TRBD2 covers 10 bases. The germline V gene has CDR1 SEHNR and CDR2 FQNEAQ (reference sequence). Trimming at V came to 5 bases and at J to 5 bases, leaving 6 bases not matched to a gene. The CDR3 covers 15 residues. The CDR3 nucleotides are TGTGCCAGCAGCCCTAGCGGGAGCAGGGACAATGAGCAGTTCTTC. Protein: CASSPSGSRDNEQFF.

The rearrangement links TRBV7-9 to TRBJ1-5; D might be TRBD1 (6 bases). The CDR3 is 16 amino acids. The V gene lost 5 bases and the J gene lost 1 base, with 15 bases spanning the gap. Looked up from germline, CDR1 is SEHNR and CDR2 is FQNEAQ (reference sequence). In nucleotides, the CDR3 is TGTGCCAGCAGCCCGGGGGGGCGCGAGAGCAATCAGCCCCAGCATTTT. It specifies CASSPGGRESNQPQHF.

The rearrangement uses TRBV10-3 and TRBJ1-5; D is undetermined. Germline CDR1 and CDR2: ENHRY and SYGVKD. The CDR3 has 16 residues. V was trimmed by 3 bases and J by 1 base, leaving 13 bases between them. The CDR3 loop is CAISENIGGSNQPQHF. CDR3 nucleotide sequence: TGTGCCATCAGTGAAAATATCGGCGGGAGCAATCAGCCCCAGCATTTT.

In this sample, this clonotype turned up a few times. The V and J genes are TRBV20-1 and TRBJ1-6; perhaps TRBD1 as D (5 bases). Trimming shortened V by 6 bases and J by 2 bases, and 11 bases separated the two germline ends. Germline V lookup: CDR1 DFQATT, CDR2 SNEGSKA (reference sequence). The CDR3 contains 14 residues. The CDR3 spells CSAMTETYNSPLHF. Written as DNA, the CDR3 is TGCAGTGCCATGACAGAAACCTATAATTCACCCCTCCACTTT.

The DNA for the CDR3 is TGTGCCATCAGTGTATCCGGCGATGGGGCCAACGTCCTGACTTTC. Its protein product is CAISVSGDGANVLTF. The V call is TRBV10-3, the J call TRBJ2-6; no firm D call. The germline CDR1 and CDR2 sequences are ENHRY and SYGVKD. V was trimmed by 4 bases and J by 3 bases, leaving 10 bases between them. The CDR3 runs to 15 residues.

The table lists this clonotype with a few counts. The chain joins TRBV4-3 to TRBJ2-1; a possible D gene is TRBD1 (6 bases). The CDR3 is made up of 16 amino acids. Trimming pared 0 bases from V and 2 bases from J, leaving 11 bases between. Germline V lookup: CDR1 LGHNA, CDR2 YSLEER. The CDR3 here is CASSQDARGTYNEQFF. The CDR3 nucleotides read TGCGCCAGCAGCCAAGATGCCAGGGGAACCTACAATGAGCAGTTCTTC.

This clonotype was counted only a few times. The rearrangement uses TRBV7-9 and TRBJ1-1; 8 bases fit TRBD1. Germline-derived CDR1 and CDR2 are SEHNR and FQNEAQ (reference sequence). The trim removed 7 bases at V and 1 base at J, leaving 5 bases unmatched. The CDR3 runs to 14 residues. CDR3 coding DNA: TGTGCCAGCATCCAGGGGGCTCAGAACACTGAAGCTTTCTTT. Amino acids: CASIQGAQNTEAFF.

This clonotype was detected only a few times. This chain connects TRBV5-1 to TRBJ2-7; D is unresolved. Germline loops: CDR1 SGHRS, CDR2 YFSETQ. Between the trimmed V and J ends, which lost 0 bases and 2 bases, there was a span of 9 bases. This CDR3 has 14 amino acids. In DNA form, the CDR3 reads TGCGCCAGCAGCTTGGGCGCTACTACCTACGAGCAGTACTTC. It specifies CASSLGATTYEQYF.

This clonotype has a count of ten or more. The chain uses TRBV4-2 and TRBJ2-7; 7 bases fit TRBD1. Germline CDR1 reads LGHNA; CDR2 reads YNFKEQ. After removal of 4 bases from V and 0 bases from J, the junction contained 3 bases not matched to a gene. CDR3 length: 14 residues. The CDR3: CASSPRTGSYEQYF. In DNA, the CDR3 is TGTGCCAGCAGCCCTCGGACAGGCTCCTACGAGCAGTACTTC.

At least ten counts were recorded for this clonotype. The DNA of the CDR3 is TGTGCCAGTAGTATAGCCCTAGGGGCCAGTGTCACAGATACGCAGTATTTT. Its protein is CASSIALGASVTDTQYF. The rearrangement links TRBV19 to TRBJ2-3, with D possibly matching TRBD1 (5 bases). V was clipped by 1 base and J by 2 bases, with 16 bases between them. The CDR3 spans 17 residues. Germline V lookup: CDR1 LNHDA, CDR2 SQIVND (reference sequence).

This clonotype was seen more than once but under ten times. The chain couples TRBV29-1 to TRBJ1-1; D is uncertain. Germline values: CDR1 SQVTM, CDR2 ANQGSEA. The CDR3 covers 13 residues. Trimming removed 1 base from V and 4 bases from J, with 10 bases in between. The CDR3 bases are TGCAGCGTTGAAGGGCGTCAGACCACTGAAGCTTTCTTT. Encoded protein: CSVEGRQTTEAFF.

This clonotype has only a few counts. The CDR3 DNA reads as TGTGCCAGCAGTGTCGATCGAGCGAGGGGAGCCTACGAGCAGTACTTC. This codes for CASSVDRARGAYEQYF. The V call is TRBV2, the J call TRBJ2-7; D is perhaps TRBD1 or TRBD2 (5 bases each). Germline CDR1 SNHLY, CDR2 FYNNEI. The CDR3 runs 16 residues. Trimming took off 4 bases at V and 2 bases at J, with 18 bases between the two ends.

In its sample, this clonotype was seen many times. The CDR3 region is CSANSQGLAVKETQYF. CDR3 coding DNA: TGCAGTGCTAATAGCCAGGGACTAGCGGTTAAAGAGACCCAGTACTTC. This chain links TRBV20-1 with TRBJ2-5; TRBD2 agrees at 11 bases. There are 16 residues in the CDR3. V was clipped by 4 bases and J by 3 bases; unmatched bases: 10. Germline CDR1 reads DFQATT; CDR2 reads SNEGSKA (reference sequence).

Only a few counts were recorded for this clonotype. The chain links TRBV7-9 to TRBJ1-1; D may be TRBD1 (6 bases). CDR1 and CDR2 from the germline V gene are SEHNR and FQNEAQ (reference sequence). V was pared by 1 base and J by 5 bases, with 11 bases between. The CDR3 contains 14 residues. The CDR3 DNA sequence: TGTGCCAGCAGCTTAGAAGATAGGGGGACTGAAGCTTTCTTT. Protein product: CASSLEDRGTEAFF.

This clonotype turned up a few times. The chain is built from TRBV20-1 and TRBJ2-7, with D hard to call. There are 12 residues in the CDR3. The V end lost 7 bases, the J end lost 3 bases, and 13 bases lay between the germline ends. CDR1 DFQATT and CDR2 SNEGSKA come from the germline V gene (reference sequence). The chain's CDR3 is CSVGASYYEQYF. In DNA form, the CDR3 reads TGCAGTGTCGGCGCTTCGTACTACGAGCAGTACTTC.

This clonotype was seen many times. The chain employs TRBV20-1 and TRBJ2-7; D might be TRBD2 (6 bases). From germline, CDR1 is DFQATT and CDR2 SNEGSKA (reference sequence). V was clipped by 2 bases and J by 3 bases, with 11 bases between them. The CDR3 runs to 13 residues. CDR3 sequence reads: CSARLLADYEQYF. The CDR3, as DNA: TGCAGTGCTAGATTACTAGCAGACTACGAGCAGTACTTC.

This clonotype was seen a handful of times. The chain has TRBV10-3 and TRBJ2-6; D remains ambiguous. V lost 2 bases and J 3 bases, leaving 8 bases between the germline ends. The germline CDR1 and CDR2 sequences are ENHRY and SYGVKD. This CDR3 spans 15 amino acids. The CDR3 nucleotides read TGTGCCATCAGTGAGGGGGAAAGTGGGGCCAACGTCCTGACTTTC. Translated: CAISEGESGANVLTF.

This clonotype was found many times. V usage is TRBV14 and J usage is TRBJ2-7, with a tentative D call TRBD1 (7 bases). V shed 1 base and J shed 0 bases, with 16 bases lying between them. The CDR3 runs 17 residues. The V gene's germline CDR1 is SGHDN and CDR2 FVKESK. DNA for the CDR3: TGTGCCAGCAGCCAAGCCGGGAGACAGGGCCTCTCCTACGAGCAGTACTTC. This codes for CASSQAGRQGLSYEQYF.